This T cell receptor (beta chain) was retrieved from a study of blood T cells in healthy people across ages. Each sample had at least 6 million PBMCs isolated. The CDR3 has 14 amino acids. V dropped 7 bases and J dropped 6; count of bases not matched to a gene: 8. Germline V lookup: CDR1 SQVTM, CDR2 ANQGSEA. Regarding this clonotype: Its target is unknown.

Regarding the study as a whole: The recorded TCR beta diversity per million T cells decreased in a roughly linear manner with age. Donors of long life had a larger count of naive CD4+ cells and greater diversity than aged donors. CMV status of donors was unknown, possibly confounding expanded clonotype changes.

Primers used in a second PCR of about 7 to 11 cycles were a sample-barcoded 5' primer and a J-beta primer mix. TCRdb passed the 5' RACE reads through MiXCR, listing each CDR3 protein once. The repertoire holds fewer than 950,000 distinct CDR3 sequences, with less than 70% as singletons. The sequence was obtained from an elderly man in good health. Sequencing was done on a sample of blood. This chain joins TRBV29-1 and TRBJ1-4, with 10 bases identical to TRBD1. CDR3 sequence reads: CSGAPGTGDEKLFF. The CDR3 DNA reads TGCAGCGGTGCCCCCGGGACAGGGGATGAAAAACTGTTTTTT.